The clone carrying this TCR beta chain showed up just a few times. The antigen remains unidentified. This sample stems from a study of identical twins. J gave up 10 bases and V 4 bases, and 11 bases lay outside the gene matches. The germline V gene encodes CDR1 LGHDT and CDR2 YNNKEL (reference sequence). There are 14 residues in the CDR3. TCRdb ran MiXCR on the 5' RACE reads and lists one entry per CDR3 protein. The sample includes approximately 260,000 distinct CDR3 sequences, about an eighth of them seen just once. Findings of the study overall: In drawing conclusions, the study used cross-sectional statistical analysis and did not follow the same donors.

V gene TRBV3-1 combines with J gene TRBJ2-3; the match to TRBD2 covers 7 bases. The TCR was taken from a woman aged 18-29 years in good health. Material: memory (CD45RO+) T cells sorted from blood. The CDR3 loop reads CASSPGEAGVSQYF. The CDR3 DNA follows: TGTGCCAGCAGCCCCGGAGAGGCGGGGGTCTCGCAGTATTTT.